This T cell receptor beta chain was found in a study of identical twins. This clonotype was recorded many times. Its antigen remains unknown. MiXCR, applied by TCRdb to the 5' RACE reads, yields one record per CDR3 protein. The table records approximately 410,000 distinct CDR3 sequences, around 20% of them present only once. Whole-study findings and limits: Beta out-of-frame twin sharing showed a weaker excess. Conclusions relied on cross-sectional statistical analysis, not following the same donors.

Sequencing was carried out using naive T cells sorted from blood. This clonotype was obtained from a man aged 45-65 years in good health.

The CDR3: CASSLGTSSYEQYF. The CDR3 DNA sequence: TGTGCCAGCAGCTTGGGAACGAGCTCCTACGAGCAGTACTTC. This rearrangement joins TRBV7-6 to TRBJ2-7; D gene ambiguous. Trimming left V 3 bases short and J 0 bases short, with 9 bases between. The V gene's germline CDR1 is SGHVS and CDR2 FNYEAQ. The CDR3 length is 14 residues.